This T cell receptor beta chain was profiled in a study of T cells in Graves' hyperthyroidism and ophthalmopathy. Whole-study context: Peripheral blood draws took place at initial diagnosis, ahead of any treatment.

RNA transcripts served as the template for amplifying TCR beta CDR3 regions. First-round RT-PCR with HTBI primers amplified the TCR CDR3 region. One entry per CDR3 protein, called by TCRdb with MiXCR from the multiplex PCR reads. The data show 490,000 or so distinct CDR3 sequences, about 20% seen once. V was clipped by 5 bases and J by 7 bases; unmatched bases: 7. This CDR3 comprises 16 residues. This clonotype was counted ten times or more. Diagnoses rested on clinical symptoms, serum thyroxine and TRAb, thyroid ultrasound and orbital computed tomography. The V and J genes are TRBV12-3 or TRBV12-4 and TRBJ2-1, with 14 nucleotides matching TRBD2. The clonotype originates from a woman in her 70s with Graves' ophthalmopathy. The sample comprised blood. Here the CDR3 reads CASSPRLAGGKNEQFF. The CDR3, as DNA: TGTGCCAGCAGTCCACGACTAGCGGGAGGGAAAAATGAGCAGTTCTTC.